This T cell receptor beta chain emerged from a study of blood T cell repertoires in COVID-19. About the research overall: The samples span acute and convalescent COVID-19 from the United States, Italy and Spain.

Trimming stripped 9 bases from V and 0 bases from J, with 14 bases between. The CDR3 has 15 amino acids. The germline CDR1 and CDR2 sequences are LNHDA and SQIVND (reference sequence). Authors' processing steps: Amplifying reference gene primers gave estimates of nucleated cell counts. Measured with immunoSEQ multiplex PCR; TCRdb has only the in-frame clones, and not every one. The V and J calls and clone size were taken over from that table, and D and trimming were inferred from the DNA. Here the sample spans 100,000 to 150,000 clones, roughly 90% being singletons. Seattle cases were enrolled at active infection and followed longitudinally.

The receptor's source is a man aged 45-65 years with COVID-19, enrolled during active disease. Source material: peripheral blood. The rearrangement links TRBV19 to TRBJ2-2; D may be TRBD1 (5 bases). Written as DNA, the CDR3 is TGTGCCAGCCATACCACAGGAGCGAACACCGGGGAGCTGTTTTTT. Amino acids: CASHTTGANTGELFF.